One and the same sample provided the 25 T cell receptor beta chains below, sequenced in a study of blood T cell repertoires in COVID-19 (dated by TCRdb to between 2020 and 2021). Library preparation used the immunoSEQ multiplex PCR assay. TCRdb took over this immuneACCESS table, retaining in-frame rearrangements with V and J assigned. Such tables are incomplete; in checked studies, under half of the missing clones stem from an unresolved V gene, and the remainder is unexplained. The sample includes approximately 210,000 clones, with approximately 86% observed a single time. Roughly 15% of the sample comes from the top ten. The sequenced sample consisted of PBMCs or T cells enriched from blood (not recorded which). These receptor sequences come from a woman aged 45-65 years with acute COVID-19.

With respect to this clone: Other DNA sequences in this specimen translate into the identical CDR3. This chain connects TRBV20-1 to TRBJ1-2; 8 bases match TRBD1. The germline gives CDR1 DFQATT, CDR2 SNEGSKA (reference sequence). The length of the CDR3 is 13 residues. The V and J ends lost 3 bases and 5 bases, in that order; junction bases with no gene match: 5. CDR3 coding DNA: TGCAGTGCTAGTTCTGACAGGGGTTATGGCTACACCTTC. It translates to CSASSDRGYGYTF.

The chain couples TRBV11-1 to TRBJ2-3, with a possible D match to TRBD2 (6 bases). Deletions cut 7 bases from V and 5 bases from J, with 19 bases between. Germline V gene lookup returns CDR1 SGHAT and CDR2 FQDESV (reference sequence). The CDR3 is made up of 15 amino acids. The CDR3 region is CASTIAGMGGDTQYF. The CDR3 nucleotides read TGTGCCAGCACGATTGCTGGGATGGGGGGAGATACGCAGTATTTT.

The rearrangement links TRBV5-4 to TRBJ2-3, with 12 bases identical to TRBD2. Trimming removed 3 bases from V and 5 bases from J; junction bases left unmatched: 1. This CDR3 is built from 14 residues. Germline V gives CDR1 SGHNT, CDR2 YYREEE (reference sequence). The CDR3 coding sequence is TGTGCCAGCAGCTGGACTAGCGGGGAAGATACGCAGTATTTT. It translates to CASSWTSGEDTQYF. Based on the CDR3 plus reference TRBV5-4 and TRBJ2-3, the full variable domain is ETGVTQSPTHLIKTRGQQVTLRCSSQSGHNTVSWYQQALGQGPQFIFQYYREEENGRGNFPPRFSGLQFPNYSSELNVNALELDDSALYLCASSWTSGEDTQYFGPGTRLTVL.

This chain joins TRBV12-3 or TRBV12-4 and TRBJ2-7, with D tentatively TRBD1 (6 bases). V dropped 6 bases and J dropped 9 bases, with 18 bases sitting between them. This CDR3 region has 13 residues. The CDR3 reads CASSRRRDIVQYF. The CDR3 coding sequence is TGTGCCAGCAGCAGGAGACGGGACATAGTGCAGTACTTC.

A few counts support this clone. The J gene is TRBJ1-1, the V gene TRBV12-3 or TRBV12-4; maybe TRBD1 (5 bases). Trimming took off 7 bases at V and 4 bases at J, with 13 bases between the two ends. The CDR3 covers 13 residues. CDR3 loop: CASTETGFTEAFF. The CDR3 nucleotides read TGTGCCAGCACCGAAACAGGCTTCACTGAAGCTTTCTTT.

This clone was seen a handful of times. The V gene is TRBV5-6, the J gene TRBJ1-2, with 9 bases matching TRBD1. Per the germline V gene, CDR1 is SGHDT and CDR2 is YYEEEE. The CDR3 is made up of 13 amino acids. With V trimmed by 3 bases and J by 8 bases, 5 bases remained unmatched. CDR3 residues: CASSWDRVGGYTF. The CDR3 coding sequence is TGTGCCAGCAGCTGGGACAGGGTGGGCGGCTACACCTTC.

The gene calls are TRBV19 and TRBJ2-7; D uncertain. The CDR3 runs 12 residues. Deletions cut 6 bases from V and 1 base from J, with 7 bases between. The germline V gene has CDR1 LNHDA and CDR2 SQIVND (reference sequence). CDR3 coding DNA: TGTGCCAGTAGCCAGGATTCCTACGAGCAGTACTTC. It specifies CASSQDSYEQYF. Drawing the rest from reference TRBV19 and TRBJ2-7, the complete variable domain is DGGITQSPKYLFRKEGQNVTLSCEQNLNHDAMYWYRQDPGQGLRLIYYSQIVNDFQKGDIAEGYSVSREKKESFPLTVTSAQKNPTAFYLCASSQDSYEQYFGPGTRLTVT.

The chain carries TRBV5-4 and TRBJ2-3; TRBD2 aligns across 7 bases. This CDR3 is built from 14 residues. Germline loops: CDR1 SGHNT, CDR2 YYREEE (reference sequence). The V segment lost 3 bases and the J segment 1 base; nucleotides outside the gene matches: 2. The CDR3: CASSSREGTDTQYF. For the CDR3, the DNA is TGTGCCAGCAGCTCCCGGGAGGGCACAGATACGCAGTATTTT.

The chain combines TRBV10-1 with TRBJ2-1, with 14 bases lining up with TRBD2. Germline CDR1 reads WNHNN; CDR2 reads SYGVQD (reference sequence). This CDR3 contains 18 residues. The J segment lost 0 bases and the V segment lost 5 bases, leaving 6 bases of the junction unmatched. The CDR3 here is CASSTGLAGAYSYNEQFF. DNA of the CDR3: TGCGCCAGCAGTACGGGACTAGCGGGAGCTTACTCCTACAATGAGCAGTTCTTC.

V usage is TRBV27 and J usage is TRBJ2-3, with D uncertain. The CDR3 contains 16 residues. In germline, CDR1 is MNHEY, CDR2 SMNVEV (reference sequence). V lost 5 bases to trimming and J lost 4 bases, with 19 bases between them. In nucleotides, the CDR3 is TGTGCCAGCAGTCCAGAGGTATTTCCCCAGCCAGATACGCAGTATTTT. This translates into CASSPEVFPQPDTQYF.

The chain links TRBV21-1 to TRBJ1-2; no check of the table's D call, TRBD1, against the DNA was made. TRBV21-1 is classified as a pseudogene. The CDR3 runs 13 residues. This CDR3 reads CASSTQVWGGYTF. The CDR3 nucleotides read TGTGCCAGCAGCACCCAGGTGTGGGGCGGCTACACCTTC.

This chain links TRBV7-2 with TRBJ2-1; D perhaps matches TRBD2 (5 bases). V gave up 5 bases and J gave up 6 bases, with 17 bases separating them. CDR3 size: 15 residues. From germline, CDR1 is SGHTA and CDR2 FQGNSA. The CDR3 sequence is CASSPPGSRTNEQFF. The DNA for the CDR3 is TGTGCCAGCAGCCCTCCGGGGAGCCGCACCAATGAGCAGTTCTTC.

CDR3 coding DNA: TGTGCCAGCAGTGATCTCCCCACTAGCGGGACCTACAATGAGCAGTTCTTC. As protein: CASSDLPTSGTYNEQFF. This chain links TRBV2 with TRBJ2-1; 10 bases align to TRBD2. V gave up 3 bases and J gave up 2 bases; unmatched junction bases: 7. The CDR3 totals 17 residues. Germline V gene sequence: CDR1 SNHLY, CDR2 FYNNEI.

CDR3 DNA: TGTGCCACCCCATATCAGACAGGTCTCTCTGGAAACACCATATATTTT. Its translation is CATPYQTGLSGNTIYF. The chain combines TRBV7-9 with TRBJ1-3, with TRBD1 as a possible D gene (6 bases). Germline V CDR1 and CDR2: SEHNR, FQNEAQ (reference sequence). Trimming shortened V by 10 bases and J by 0 bases, and 19 bases separated the two germline ends. This CDR3 region has 16 residues.

The sample holds a few counts of this clone. This sequence joins TRBV4-1 and TRBJ2-4; 7 bases are a match to TRBD1. Germline loops: CDR1 MGHRA, CDR2 YSYEKL. The CDR3 extends over 19 amino acids. With 0 bases clipped from V and 0 bases from J, the junction kept 11 bases outside the gene matches. DNA for the CDR3: TGCGCCAGCAGCCAAGACCCACAGGGGCCATCGCTAGCCAAAAACATTCAGTACTTC. Translating it yields CASSQDPQGPSLAKNIQYF.

This rearrangement joins TRBV3-1 (or the pseudogene TRBV3-2) to TRBJ2-1, with 15 nucleotides matching TRBD2. The germline gives CDR1 LGHDT, CDR2 YNNKEL (reference sequence). V was clipped by 4 bases and J by 1 base; unmatched bases: 8. The CDR3 length is 19 residues. CDR3 DNA: TGTGCCAGCAGCCCCGGACTAGCGGGAGGGCCAAGGTCCTACAATGAGCAGTTCTTC. This gives the protein CASSPGLAGGPRSYNEQFF.

V and J are TRBV7-2 and TRBJ2-7; TRBD2 aligns across 14 bases. The germline gives CDR1 SGHTA, CDR2 FQGNSA. The CDR3 contains 17 residues. V shed 5 bases and J 5 bases; nucleotides not matched to a gene: 11. CDR3 nucleotides: TGTGCCAGCAGCCCCACCGGACTAGCGGGAGGAACAAACGAGCAGTACTTC. Its translation is CASSPTGLAGGTNEQYF.

This sequence joins TRBV7-2 and TRBJ2-7; 7 nucleotides line up with TRBD1. The trim removed 0 bases at V and 3 bases at J, leaving 8 bases unmatched. Per germline, CDR1 SGHTA and CDR2 FQGNSA. CDR3 length: 16 residues. Here the CDR3 reads CASSLASTGSSYEQYF. The CDR3 region has the DNA TGTGCCAGCAGCTTAGCGTCGACAGGGTCTAGCTACGAGCAGTACTTC.

The V gene is TRBV14, the J gene TRBJ1-6; no reliable D call. V gave up 0 bases and J gave up 0 bases, with 6 bases separating them. Germline V gene lookup returns CDR1 SGHDN and CDR2 FVKESK. CDR3 length equals 16 residues. CDR3 protein: CASSQEGSSYNSPLHF. The CDR3 nucleotides are TGTGCCAGCAGCCAAGAGGGGAGCTCCTATAATTCACCCCTCCACTTT. Full variable domain (outside the CDR3, taken from reference TRBV14 and TRBJ1-6): EAGVTQFPSHSVIEKGQTVTLRCDPISGHDNLYWYRRVMGKEIKFLLHFVKESKQDESGMPNNRFLAERTGGTYSTLKVQPAELEDSGVYFCASSQEGSSYNSPLHFGNGTRLTVT.

In this sample, this clone turned up once. The chain carries TRBV19 and TRBJ1-1, with D unresolved. Looked up from germline, CDR1 is LNHDA and CDR2 is SQIVND (reference sequence). The CDR3 contains 11 residues. V lost 3 bases to trimming and J lost 12 bases, with 11 bases between them. In DNA, the CDR3 is TGTGCCAGTAGTATGAAGGCAGGTCCTTTCTTT. It specifies CASSMKAGPFF.

The J gene is TRBJ1-4, the V gene TRBV2; 9 bases align to TRBD1. Germline CDR1 is SNHLY and CDR2 is FYNNEI. This CDR3 is 14 amino acids long. J lost 8 bases, V lost 6 bases, and 7 bases had no gene match. The CDR3 DNA sequence: TGTGCCAGCAGAGCGGACAGGGGAGGGGAAAAACTGTTTTTT. Amino acids: CASRADRGGEKLFF.

This chain joins TRBV6-5 and TRBJ1-1, with D possibly matching TRBD1 (5 bases). V lost 9 bases, J lost 7 bases, and 12 bases lay in between. CDR3 length equals 11 residues. Germline CDR1 MNHEY, CDR2 SVGAGI. The CDR3 loop is CASRAGGEAFF. The CDR3 DNA reads TGTGCCAGTAGGGCCGGGGGTGAAGCTTTCTTT.

This CDR3 reads CASSLAPGNTGELFF. CDR3 sequence (DNA): TGTGCCAGCAGCTTAGCGCCGGGGAACACCGGGGAGCTGTTTTTT. The chain is built from TRBV7-9 and TRBJ2-2; D not certain. From germline, CDR1 is SEHNR and CDR2 FQNEAQ (reference sequence). The ends were cut back, 0 bases at V and 1 base at J, with 6 bases in the middle. The CDR3 loop spans 15 amino acids. The full variable domain, completed using reference TRBV7-9 and TRBJ2-2, is DTGVSQNPRHKITKRGQNVTFRCDPISEHNRLYWYRQTLGQGPEFLTYFQNEAQLEKSRLLSDRFSAERPKGSFSTLEIQRTEQGDSAMYLCASSLAPGNTGELFFGEGSRLTVL.

The chain couples TRBV11-1 to TRBJ1-4; D not resolved. The CDR3 sequence is 15 residues long. V was cut by 5 bases and J by 0 bases, with 10 bases left in between. Germline loops: CDR1 SGHAT, CDR2 FQDESV (reference sequence). CDR3 in amino acids: CASSQPTTTNEKLFF. CDR3 bases: TGTGCCAGCAGCCAACCTACCACAACTAATGAAAAACTGTTTTTT.

The rearrangement links TRBV7-2 to TRBJ2-4; TRBD1 is a possible D gene (6 bases). V was clipped by 2 bases and J by 8 bases, with 13 bases between them. This CDR3 has 14 amino acids. Germline V gene sequence: CDR1 SGHTA, CDR2 FQGNSA. CDR3 protein: CASSLKQGLDIQYF. CDR3 sequence (DNA): TGTGCCAGCAGCTTAAAACAGGGTTTGGACATTCAGTACTTC.